These 6 T cell receptor beta chains originate from one sample sequenced in a study of T cells after posttransplantation cyclophosphamide. Assay: immunoSEQ multiplex PCR; the TCRdb copy retains only in-frame clones and omits some. There are around 15,000 clones in the sample; around 94% occur only once, and roughly 0.3% lies in the top ten. The naive gate required viable CD3+CD4+ or CD3+CD8+ cells with CCR7+CD45RA+CD45RO-CD95-CD27+CD28+ phenotype. Sample: naive CD4+ T cells sorted from blood. These receptors originate from a woman aged 45-65 years in good health and a related stem cell transplant donor.

This clone was detected only once. The chain uses TRBV28 and TRBJ1-4; D is uncertain. This CDR3 has 15 residues. The V end was cut by 6 bases, the J end by 0 bases, with 11 bases between. Germline V gene data show CDR1 as MDHEN and CDR2 as SYDVKM. The CDR3 coding sequence is TGTGCCAGCAGATACGCCGGGGCAACTAATGAAAAACTGTTTTTT. It is translated as CASRYAGATNEKLFF. The full variable domain, with the rest looked up from reference TRBV28 and TRBJ1-4, is DVKVTQSSRYLVKRTGEKVFLECVQDMDHENMFWYRQDPGLGLRLIYFSYDVKMKEKGDIPEGYSVSREKKERFSLILESASTNQTSMYLCASRYAGATNEKLFFGSGTQLSVL.

This chain joins TRBV6-5 and TRBJ2-7, with TRBD2 identical over 12 bases. Germline CDR1 and CDR2: MNHEY and SVGAGI. The CDR3 contains 15 residues. The V gene end was trimmed by 9 bases and the J gene end by 1 base; junction bases not matched to a gene: 7. The CDR3 sequence: CASTLAGGQSYEQYF. For the CDR3, the DNA is TGTGCCAGTACCCTAGCGGGAGGGCAATCCTACGAGCAGTACTTC.

The rearrangement uses TRBV5-1 and TRBJ2-1; 9 bases are a match to TRBD2. From germline, CDR1 is SGHRS and CDR2 YFSETQ. The CDR3 has 15 residues. The ends lost 0 bases at V and 8 bases at J; junction bases unmatched: 6. CDR3 protein: CASSLGLAGFYEQFF. In DNA form, the CDR3 reads TGCGCCAGCAGCTTGGGTCTAGCGGGATTCTATGAGCAGTTCTTC.

The chain links TRBV28 to TRBJ2-1; TRBD2 agrees at 12 bases. Trimming removed 4 bases from V and 4 bases from J; junction bases left unmatched: 8. There are 17 residues in the CDR3. The V gene's germline CDR1 is MDHEN and CDR2 SYDVKM. The CDR3: CASSSAGLAGLYNEQFF. In DNA form, the CDR3 reads TGTGCCAGCAGTTCCGCCGGACTAGCGGGACTTTACAATGAGCAGTTCTTC.

V usage is TRBV9 and J usage is TRBJ2-1, with 12 bases that match TRBD2. The V and J ends lost 0 bases and 5 bases, in that order; junction bases with no gene match: 9. This CDR3 comprises 18 residues. CDR1 is SGDLS and CDR2 is YYNGEE in the germline V gene. The CDR3, as DNA: TGTGCCAGCAGCGTAGATGTTTGGACTAGCGGGATAGACAATGAGCAGTTCTTC. Translation: CASSVDVWTSGIDNEQFF.

Written as DNA, the CDR3 is TGTGCCTGCCGGGACAAGAGAAGGAATTCACCCCTCCACTTT. Amino acid sequence: CACRDKRRNSPLHF. The chain carries TRBV30 and TRBJ1-6; maybe TRBD1 (6 bases). CDR3 length: 14 amino acids. V was clipped by 6 bases and J by 7 bases, with 16 bases between them. Germline V CDR1 and CDR2: GTSNPN, SVGIG (reference sequence).